This T cell receptor (beta chain) was sequenced during a study of T cell responses to AZD1222 COVID-19 vaccine. Repertoires were generated with immunoSEQ multiplex PCR, while TCRdb's copy carries only in-frame clones and drops some. The profile shows fewer than 150,000 clones, over 90% of them singletons. Germline V gene lookup returns CDR1 SGHNT and CDR2 YYREEE (reference sequence). CDR3 length equals 13 residues. The V gene end was trimmed by 4 bases and the J gene end by 10 bases; junction bases not matched to a gene: 7. The chain carries TRBV5-4 and TRBJ2-1; 8 bases match TRBD1. The material sequenced was peripheral blood, taken on day 0 of AZD1222 vaccination. The source of this sequence is an adult in good health. In DNA form, the CDR3 reads TGTGCCAGCAGCCGGACAGGGTTCAGCGAGCAGTTCTTC. Residues: CASSRTGFSEQFF.